Given below is one T cell receptor beta chain in context. This clone was observed a single time. Its antigen is not yet known. No clone much larger than this one lies a single base away; base qualities are absent. This sample is drawn from a study of blood T cell repertoires in COVID-19 (dated by TCRdb to 2020 to 2022). Describing the broader study: Collaborator samples came from the United States, Italy and Spain and covered acute and convalescent phases of COVID-19. Samples were obtained from the ongoing ImmuneRACE study (first 160 participants) and from 1,254 subjects provided by 6 global collaborators. Where available, HLA class I and class II types were obtained from metadata supplied by the sample provider rather than from assay-based typing. A freely available public database, intended as a resource for researchers studying the immune response to SARS-CoV-2, is where the repertoires were released. The prospective study material was composed of cDNA or gDNA derived from T cells, B-cell-depleted T cells, or PBMCs. Nearly every sample came with metadata listing a de-identified subject ID, COVID-19 status, age in years and sex. Subjects who had been exposed to COVID-19, were actively infected with it, or had recovered from it provided the deeply sampled blood TCRbeta repertoires that made up the dataset. General study outcomes and caveats: Clinical and demographic metadata were provided uncurated, with the amount varying by source and participant.

TCRbeta CDR3 regions were amplified from genomic DNA by means of the immunoSEQ Assay, a bias-controlled multiplex PCR. Under the source paper's analysis protocol: Nucleated cell counts per sample were estimated from amplification of reference gene primers within the assay. To quantify the absolute abundance of each unique TCRbeta CDR3 rearrangement, sequence reads were collapsed and filtered. For each sample, productive Simpson clonality was calculated as the square root of Simpson's diversity index over productive rearrangements. TCRdb took this table from immuneACCESS and kept in-frame rearrangements with V and J called. Such tables lack part of the clones; where checked against another copy, unresolved V genes explain under half of the gap, and the rest is unexplained. That table gives V, J and clone size, and the DNA gave D and trimming. Here the sample has 180,000 or so clones; 86% occur a single time. The ten largest clones take up approximately 11% of the sample.

One collaborating source in Seattle enrolled patients while the patients were actively infected and followed the patients over time throughout the course of disease. Collaborating institutions collected whole blood in K2EDTA tubes following their own protocols. For TCRbeta analysis, collaborators shipped samples in one of three forms: frozen whole blood, isolated PBMCs, or DNA extracted from either of those sample types. The sequence derives from a woman aged 60-70 years with COVID-19, enrolled during active disease. The sample taken for sequencing was peripheral blood.

The DNA sequence is TGTGCCAGCAGCTTAACCCCTAGCGGGATTCCCAATGAGCAGTTCTTC. Its translation reads: CASSLTPSGIPNEQFF. The chain is encoded by TRBV7-3 joined to TRBJ2-1, with 9 junctional bases fitting TRBD2. Trimming removed 0 bases from V and 6 bases from J; the gene matches leave 6 bases unexplained. Taken from the germline V gene, the CDR1 and CDR2 loops are SGHTA and FQGTGA. From the cysteine up to the phenylalanine, the CDR3 has a length of 16 residues. Only the CDR3 DNA is retained, 48 bases long and in frame from the first base.